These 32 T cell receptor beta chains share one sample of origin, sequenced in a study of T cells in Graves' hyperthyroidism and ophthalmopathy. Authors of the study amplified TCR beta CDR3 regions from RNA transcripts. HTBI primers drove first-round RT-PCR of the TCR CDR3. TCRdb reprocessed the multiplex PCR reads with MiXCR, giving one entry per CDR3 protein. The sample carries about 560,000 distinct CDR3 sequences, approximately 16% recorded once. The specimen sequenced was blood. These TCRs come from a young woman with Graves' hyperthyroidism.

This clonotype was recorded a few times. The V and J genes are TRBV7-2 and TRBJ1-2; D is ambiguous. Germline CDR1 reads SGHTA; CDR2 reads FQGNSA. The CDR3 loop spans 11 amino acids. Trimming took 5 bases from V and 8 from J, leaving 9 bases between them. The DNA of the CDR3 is TGTGCCAGCAGCCCGAATTGGGGCTACACCTTC. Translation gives CASSPNWGYTF.

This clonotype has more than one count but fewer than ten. CDR3 DNA: TGTGCCAGCAGTTACCTCGGGGACTACAATGAGCAGTTCTTC. This codes for CASSYLGDYNEQFF. The chain carries TRBV6-2 or TRBV6-3 and TRBJ2-1; tentatively, D is TRBD2 (5 bases). V was pared by 2 bases and J by 3 bases, with 8 bases between. Germline-derived CDR1 and CDR2 are MNHEY and SVGEGT. The CDR3 is 14 amino acids.

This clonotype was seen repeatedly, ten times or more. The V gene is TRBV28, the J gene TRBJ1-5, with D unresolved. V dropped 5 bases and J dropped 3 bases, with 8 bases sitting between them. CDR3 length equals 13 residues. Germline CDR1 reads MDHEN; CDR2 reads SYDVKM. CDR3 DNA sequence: TGTGCCAGCAGTGGCAGGACCAATCAGCCCCAGCATTTT. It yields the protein CASSGRTNQPQHF.

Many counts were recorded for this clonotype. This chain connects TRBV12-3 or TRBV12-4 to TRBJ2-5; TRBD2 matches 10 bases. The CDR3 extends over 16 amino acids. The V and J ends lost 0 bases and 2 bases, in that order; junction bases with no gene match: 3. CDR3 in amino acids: CASSLASGGRQETQYF. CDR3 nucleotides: TGTGCCAGCAGTTTAGCTAGCGGGGGGCGGCAAGAGACCCAGTACTTC.

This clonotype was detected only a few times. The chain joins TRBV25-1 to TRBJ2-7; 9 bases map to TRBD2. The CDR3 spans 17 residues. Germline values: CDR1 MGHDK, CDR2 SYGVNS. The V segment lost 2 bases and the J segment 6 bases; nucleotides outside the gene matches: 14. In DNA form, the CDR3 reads TGTGCCAGCAGTGAACCCGGACAGAGCGGGAGGCGAGCCGAGCAGTACTTC. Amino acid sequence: CASSEPGQSGRRAEQYF.

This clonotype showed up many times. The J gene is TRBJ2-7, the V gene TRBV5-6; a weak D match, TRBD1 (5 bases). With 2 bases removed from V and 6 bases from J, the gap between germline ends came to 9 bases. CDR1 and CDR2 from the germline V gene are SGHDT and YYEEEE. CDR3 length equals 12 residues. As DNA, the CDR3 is TGTGCCAGCAGCTTTTCAGGGTTCGAGCAGTACTTC. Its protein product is CASSFSGFEQYF.

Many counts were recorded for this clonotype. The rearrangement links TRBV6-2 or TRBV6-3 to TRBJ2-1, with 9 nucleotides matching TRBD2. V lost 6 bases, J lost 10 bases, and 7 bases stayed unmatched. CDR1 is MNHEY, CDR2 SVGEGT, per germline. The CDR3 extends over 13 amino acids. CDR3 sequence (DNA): TGTGCCAGCAGCGGGACTAGCCGGAGGGAGCAGTTCTTC. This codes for CASSGTSRREQFF.

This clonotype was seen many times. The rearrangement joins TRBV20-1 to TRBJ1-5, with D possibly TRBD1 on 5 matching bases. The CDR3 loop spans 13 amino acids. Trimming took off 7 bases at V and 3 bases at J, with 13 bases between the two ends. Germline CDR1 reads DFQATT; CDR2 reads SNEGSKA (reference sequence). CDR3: CSVSQGYNQPQHF. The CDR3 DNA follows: TGCAGTGTATCTCAGGGATACAATCAGCCCCAGCATTTT.

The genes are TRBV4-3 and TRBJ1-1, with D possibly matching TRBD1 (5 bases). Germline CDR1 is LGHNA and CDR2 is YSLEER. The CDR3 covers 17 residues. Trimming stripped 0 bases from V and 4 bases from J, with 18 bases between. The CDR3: CASSQDLEWGYVTEAFF. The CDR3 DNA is TGCGCCAGCAGCCAAGATCTCGAGTGGGGCTATGTCACTGAAGCTTTCTTT.

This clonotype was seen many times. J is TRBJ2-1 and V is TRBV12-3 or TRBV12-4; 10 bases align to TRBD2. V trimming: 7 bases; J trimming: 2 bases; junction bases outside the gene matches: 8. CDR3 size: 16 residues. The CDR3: CASTSGLANPYNEQFF. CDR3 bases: TGTGCCAGCACCTCGGGACTAGCGAATCCCTACAATGAGCAGTTCTTC.

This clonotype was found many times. CDR3 nucleotides: TGTGCCAGCAGTTACTCAACAGGGGCACAGACCCAGTACTTC. This codes for CASSYSTGAQTQYF. The chain links TRBV6-5 to TRBJ2-5; TRBD1 agrees at 7 bases. The V segment lost 0 bases and the J segment 6 bases; nucleotides outside the gene matches: 4. The CDR3 is 14 amino acids. CDR1 MNHEY and CDR2 SVGAGI come from the germline V gene.

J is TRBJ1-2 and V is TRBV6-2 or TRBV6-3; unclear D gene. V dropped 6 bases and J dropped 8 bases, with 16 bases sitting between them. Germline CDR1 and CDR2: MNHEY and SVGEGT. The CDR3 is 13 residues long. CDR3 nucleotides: TGTGCCAGCAGCCTTGGTCGAGTTGAAGGCTACACCTTC. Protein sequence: CASSLGRVEGYTF.

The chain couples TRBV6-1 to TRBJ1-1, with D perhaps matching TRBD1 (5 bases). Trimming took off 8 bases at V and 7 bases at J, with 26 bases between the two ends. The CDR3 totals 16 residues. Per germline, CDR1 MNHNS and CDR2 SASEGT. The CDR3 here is CASSPGGFRPSVEAFF. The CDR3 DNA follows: TGTGCCAGCTCCCCCGGGGGTTTTCGGCCCTCGGTTGAAGCTTTCTTT.

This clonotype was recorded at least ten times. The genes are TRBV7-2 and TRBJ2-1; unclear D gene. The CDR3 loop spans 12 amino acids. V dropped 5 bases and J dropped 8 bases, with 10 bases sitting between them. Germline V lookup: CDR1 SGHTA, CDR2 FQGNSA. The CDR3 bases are TGTGCCAGCAGCCTCTACGGCGATGAGCAGTTCTTC. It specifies CASSLYGDEQFF.

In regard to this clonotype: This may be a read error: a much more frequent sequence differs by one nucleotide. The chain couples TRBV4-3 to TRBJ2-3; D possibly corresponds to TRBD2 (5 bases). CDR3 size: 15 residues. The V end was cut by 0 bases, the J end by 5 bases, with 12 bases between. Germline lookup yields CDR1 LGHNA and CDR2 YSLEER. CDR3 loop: CASSQDRGFVDTQYF. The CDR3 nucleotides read TGCGCCAGCAGCCAAGACAGAGGGTTCGTAGATACGCAGTATTTT.

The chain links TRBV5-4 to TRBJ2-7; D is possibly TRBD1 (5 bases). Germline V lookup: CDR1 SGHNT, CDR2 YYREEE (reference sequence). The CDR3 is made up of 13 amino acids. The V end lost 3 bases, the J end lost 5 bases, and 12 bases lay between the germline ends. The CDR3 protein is CASSYQGSNEQYF. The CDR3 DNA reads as TGTGCCAGCAGCTATCAGGGCTCTAACGAGCAGTACTTC.

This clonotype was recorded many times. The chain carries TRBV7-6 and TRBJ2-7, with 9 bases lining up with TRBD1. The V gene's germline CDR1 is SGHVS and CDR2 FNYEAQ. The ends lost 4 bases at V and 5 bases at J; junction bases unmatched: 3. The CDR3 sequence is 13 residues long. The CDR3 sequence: CASSSDRGDEQYF. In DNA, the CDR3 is TGTGCCAGCAGCTCGGACAGGGGCGACGAGCAGTACTTC.

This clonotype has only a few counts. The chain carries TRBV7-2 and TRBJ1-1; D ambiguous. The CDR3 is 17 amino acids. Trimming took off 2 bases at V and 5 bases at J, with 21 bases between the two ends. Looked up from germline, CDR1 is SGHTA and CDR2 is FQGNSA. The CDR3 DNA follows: TGTACCAGCAGCTTACTCTCCCGCCCGAAGAATGGAACTGAAGCTTTCTTT. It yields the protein CTSSLLSRPKNGTEAFF.

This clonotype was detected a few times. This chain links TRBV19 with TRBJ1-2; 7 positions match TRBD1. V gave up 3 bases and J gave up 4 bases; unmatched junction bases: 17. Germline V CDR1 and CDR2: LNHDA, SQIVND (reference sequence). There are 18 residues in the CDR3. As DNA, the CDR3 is TGTGCCAGTAGTATTCCCTCCGGGACAGCCCCTACCCCCTATGGCTACACCTTC. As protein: CASSIPSGTAPTPYGYTF.

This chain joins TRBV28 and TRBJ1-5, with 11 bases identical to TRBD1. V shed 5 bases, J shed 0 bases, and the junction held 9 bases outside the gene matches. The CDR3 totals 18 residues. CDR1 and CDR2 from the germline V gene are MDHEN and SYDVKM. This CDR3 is CASSPRDRGAYSNQPQHF. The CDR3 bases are TGTGCCAGCAGTCCCCGGGACAGGGGGGCTTATAGCAATCAGCCCCAGCATTTT.

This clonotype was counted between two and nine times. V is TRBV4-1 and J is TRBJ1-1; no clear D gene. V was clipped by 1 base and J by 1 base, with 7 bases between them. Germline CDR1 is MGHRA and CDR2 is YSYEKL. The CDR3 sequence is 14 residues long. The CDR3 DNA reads TGCGCCAGCAGCCAAGTTCTCAGGAACACTGAAGCTTTCTTT. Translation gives CASSQVLRNTEAFF.

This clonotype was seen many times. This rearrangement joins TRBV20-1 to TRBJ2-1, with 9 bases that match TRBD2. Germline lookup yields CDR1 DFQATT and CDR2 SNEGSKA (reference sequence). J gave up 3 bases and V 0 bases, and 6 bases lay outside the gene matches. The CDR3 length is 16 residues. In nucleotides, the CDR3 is TGCAGTGCTAGAGATGAACTAGCGGGCCTCTACAATGAGCAGTTCTTC. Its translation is CSARDELAGLYNEQFF.

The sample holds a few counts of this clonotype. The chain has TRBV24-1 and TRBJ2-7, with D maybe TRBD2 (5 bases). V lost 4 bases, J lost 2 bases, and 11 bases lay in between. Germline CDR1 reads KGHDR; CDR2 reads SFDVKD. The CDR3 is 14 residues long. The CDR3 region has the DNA TGTGCCACCAGTGAGAGGGAGCCTCCCTACGAGCAGTACTTC. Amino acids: CATSEREPPYEQYF.

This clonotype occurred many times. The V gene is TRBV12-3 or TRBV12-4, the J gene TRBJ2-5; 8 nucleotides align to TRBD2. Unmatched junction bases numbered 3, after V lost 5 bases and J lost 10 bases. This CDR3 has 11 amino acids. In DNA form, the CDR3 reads TGTGCCAGCAGTGCTCGGGGGGGCCAGTACTTC. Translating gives CASSARGGQYF.

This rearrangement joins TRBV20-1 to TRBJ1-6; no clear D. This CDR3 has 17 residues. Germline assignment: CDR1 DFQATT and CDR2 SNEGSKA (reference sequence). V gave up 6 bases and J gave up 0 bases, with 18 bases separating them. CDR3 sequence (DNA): TGCAGTGCCTCACGACATCGTCCGAGCTCCTATAATTCACCCCTCCACTTT. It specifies CSASRHRPSSYNSPLHF.

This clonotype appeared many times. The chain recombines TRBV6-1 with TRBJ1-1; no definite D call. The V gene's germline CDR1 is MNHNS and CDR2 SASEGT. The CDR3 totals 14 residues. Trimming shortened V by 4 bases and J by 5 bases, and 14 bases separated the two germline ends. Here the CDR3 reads CASSVKLTLTEAFF. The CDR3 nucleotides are TGTGCCAGCAGTGTAAAGTTGACACTTACTGAAGCTTTCTTT.

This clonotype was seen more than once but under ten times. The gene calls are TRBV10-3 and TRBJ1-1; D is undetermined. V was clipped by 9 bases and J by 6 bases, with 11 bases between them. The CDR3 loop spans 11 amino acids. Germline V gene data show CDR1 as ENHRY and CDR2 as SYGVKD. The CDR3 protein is CAMDSGSEAFF. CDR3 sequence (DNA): TGTGCCATGGATTCAGGATCTGAAGCTTTCTTT.

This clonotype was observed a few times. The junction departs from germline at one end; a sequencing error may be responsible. The CDR3 DNA follows: TGCGCCAACAGTGATCGGACAGGGGGCTCAGATACGCAGTATTTT. This codes for CANSDRTGGSDTQYF. This chain uses TRBV6-1 with TRBJ2-3; TRBD1 agrees at 11 bases. This CDR3 region has 15 residues. From germline, CDR1 is MNHNS and CDR2 SASEGT.

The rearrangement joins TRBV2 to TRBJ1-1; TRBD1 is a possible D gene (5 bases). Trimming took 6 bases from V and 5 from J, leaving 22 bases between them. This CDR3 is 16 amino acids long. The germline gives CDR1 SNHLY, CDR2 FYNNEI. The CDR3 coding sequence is TGTGCCAGCAGACTCCGGACTAGCGGGGGTGAGACTGAAGCTTTCTTT. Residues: CASRLRTSGGETEAFF.

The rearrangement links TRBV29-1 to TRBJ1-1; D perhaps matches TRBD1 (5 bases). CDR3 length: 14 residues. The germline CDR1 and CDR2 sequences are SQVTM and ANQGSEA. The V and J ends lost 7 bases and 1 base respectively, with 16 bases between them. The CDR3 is CSAYWDPQNTEAFF. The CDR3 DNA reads TGCAGCGCCTACTGGGACCCACAGAACACTGAAGCTTTCTTT.

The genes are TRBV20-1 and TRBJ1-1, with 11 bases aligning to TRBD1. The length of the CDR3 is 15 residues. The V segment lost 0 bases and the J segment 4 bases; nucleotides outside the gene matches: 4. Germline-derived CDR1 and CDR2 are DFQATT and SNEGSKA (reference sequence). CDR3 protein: CSARDTGTGGTEAFF. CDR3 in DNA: TGCAGTGCTAGAGATACTGGGACAGGGGGCACTGAAGCTTTCTTT.

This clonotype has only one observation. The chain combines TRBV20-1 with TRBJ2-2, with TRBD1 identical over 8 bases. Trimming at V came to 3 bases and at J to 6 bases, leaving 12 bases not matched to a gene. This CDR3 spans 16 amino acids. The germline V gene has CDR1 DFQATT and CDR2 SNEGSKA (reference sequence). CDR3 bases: TGCAGTGCTAGCAGTGTGGACAGGGAATTTCCCGGGGAGCTGTTTTTT. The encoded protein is CSASSVDREFPGELFF.